A selection of T cell receptor beta chains follows, all from one sample in a study of blood T cell repertoires in COVID-19. The table came from immunoSEQ multiplex PCR; TCRdb's copy has only in-frame clones and leaves some out. This table has nearly 55,000 clones, over 70% appearing once. The sample taken for sequencing was peripheral blood. These receptors were obtained from a human donor with active or convalescent COVID-19. The donor label of this sample is uncertain. CDR3s include the opening cysteine and the closing phenylalanine or tryptophan. The order of the fields is V gene, clone size, D gene, J gene, CDR3 protein, CDR3 DNA. D genes are given only for firm matches. The listing skips clone size in some rows; elsewhere it reads once, few, many or a size class.

TRBV5-5	.	.	TRBJ2-2	CASSGSPQQGTGELFF	TGTGCCAGCAGTGGGAGCCCCCAGCAGGGGACCGGGGAGCTGTTTTTT
TRBV10-3	once	TRBD1	TRBJ2-7	CAISEGQGEYEQYF	TGTGCCATCAGTGAGGGACAGGGGGAGTACGAGCAGTACTTC
TRBV29-1	.	TRBD2	TRBJ2-5	CSVVRGRAGETQYF	TGCAGCGTTGTTCGCGGGAGGGCCGGGGAGACCCAGTACTTC
TRBV2	.	.	TRBJ2-4	CASTTKNIQYF	TGTGCCAGCACCACCAAAAACATTCAGTACTTC
TRBV5-1	.	TRBD1	TRBJ2-1	CASSLGTGNNEQFF	TGCGCCAGCAGCTTGGGGACAGGGAACAATGAGCAGTTCTTC
TRBV27	.	.	TRBJ2-7	CASSLNLASEQYF	TGTGCCAGCAGTTTGAATCTCGCGTCCGAGCAGTACTTC
TRBV19	.	TRBD1	TRBJ1-2	CASSSQGADGYTF	TGTGCCAGTAGTTCACAGGGGGCTGATGGCTACACCTTC
TRBV19	few	.	TRBJ1-1	CASSQTAGFTEAFF	TGTGCCAGTAGTCAGACCGCAGGGTTCACTGAAGCTTTCTTT
TRBV9	.	.	TRBJ2-1	CASTGVLISSYNEQFF	TGTGCCAGCACGGGGGTGCTGATAAGCTCCTACAATGAGCAGTTCTTC
TRBV6-1	.	.	TRBJ2-4	CASSEYRAQLAKNIQYF	TGTGCCAGCAGTGAATATCGAGCGCAACTAGCCAAAAACATTCAGTACTTC
TRBV12-5	.	.	TRBJ2-4	CASVRDTKNIQYF	TGTGCTAGTGTGAGGGACACCAAAAACATTCAGTACTTC
TRBV6-5	.	.	TRBJ1-1	CASRPTGPNTEAFF	TGTGCCAGCAGGCCGACAGGCCCTAACACTGAAGCTTTCTTT
TRBV13	.	TRBD2	TRBJ2-7	CASSSSSGTAYEQYF	TGTGCCAGCAGCTCCTCTAGCGGGACTGCCTACGAGCAGTACTTC
TRBV12-3/TRBV12-4	.	TRBD2	TRBJ2-7	CASTSQSGTEQYF	TGTGCCAGCACCTCCCAGAGCGGGACCGAGCAGTACTTC
TRBV30	.	.	TRBJ1-5	CAWSAGVQPQHF	TGTGCCTGGAGTGCCGGGGTCCAGCCCCAGCATTTT
TRBV9	.	.	TRBJ1-6	CASSVEGRADSPLHF	TGTGCCAGCAGCGTAGAGGGCAGGGCTGATTCACCCCTCCACTTT
TRBV29-1	.	TRBD2	TRBJ2-7	CSSRDYDSYEQYF	TGCAGCTCTAGGGACTATGACTCCTACGAGCAGTACTTC
TRBV29-1	.	TRBD1	TRBJ1-2	CSVEGGQGIGYTF	TGCAGCGTTGAAGGGGGACAGGGAATTGGCTACACCTTC
TRBV7-3	few	.	TRBJ2-3	CASSLGHPFSTDTQYF	TGTGCCAGCAGCTTAGGGCATCCCTTTAGCACAGATACGCAGTATTTT
TRBV19	.	TRBD2	TRBJ2-3	CASDLSGRRTDTQYF	TGTGCCAGTGACCTCAGCGGGAGGAGGACAGATACGCAGTATTTT
TRBV7-2	once	.	TRBJ2-7	CASSLAGGPEQYF	TGTGCCAGCAGCTTAGCGGGGGGTCCCGAGCAGTACTTC
TRBV20-1	.	.	TRBJ1-1	CSEQANTEAFF	TGCAGTGAACAGGCGAACACTGAAGCTTTCTTT
TRBV6-2/TRBV6-3	.	.	TRBJ1-5	CASSYSQVNQPQHF	TGTGCCAGCAGTTACTCCCAGGTCAATCAGCCCCAGCATTTT
TRBV6-6	.	TRBD1	TRBJ1-2	CASSYSGGTGVWGYTF	TGTGCCAGCAGTTACTCGGGTGGGACAGGGGTTTGGGGCTACACCTTC
TRBV3-1/TRBV3-2	.	TRBD1	TRBJ2-2	CASSQGGQGIANTGELFF	TGTGCCAGCAGCCAAGGTGGACAGGGCATCGCGAACACCGGGGAGCTGTTTTTT
TRBV30	.	.	TRBJ1-3	CAWSGGKNTIYF	TGTGCCTGGAGTGGCGGTAAAAACACCATATATTTT
TRBV30	.	TRBD1	TRBJ1-5	CAWSSVGRGLDQPQHF	TGTGCCTGGAGTTCGGTCGGCAGGGGGCTGGATCAGCCCCAGCATTTT
TRBV21-1	.	.	TRBJ1-2	CASSKSPGHRYYGYTF	TGTGCCAGCAGCAAAAGCCCAGGCCACCGCTACTATGGCTACACCTTC
TRBV6-5	.	TRBD2	TRBJ2-3	CASRTSGTSDTQYF	TGTGCCAGCAGGACTAGCGGGACTTCAGATACGCAGTATTTT
TRBV6-5	.	.	TRBJ1-5	CASSYRNQPQHF	TGTGCCAGCAGTTACCGGAATCAGCCCCAGCATTTT
TRBV9	.	.	TRBJ1-1	CASSVAQGLRDTEAFF	TGTGCCAGCAGCGTAGCCCAGGGGCTGCGCGACACTGAAGCTTTCTTT
TRBV7-3	.	.	TRBJ2-6	CASSRPGSGANVLTF	TGTGCCAGCAGCCGCCCGGGATCTGGGGCCAACGTCCTGACTTTC
TRBV4-3	.	.	TRBJ2-7	CASSQDRSVQYF	TGCGCCAGCAGCCAAGATCGGAGTGTGCAGTACTTC
TRBV3-1/TRBV3-2	.	.	TRBJ2-5	CASSLGTQETQYF	TGTGCCAGCAGCCTCGGGACACAAGAGACCCAGTACTTC
TRBV11-3	.	.	TRBJ2-7	CASSPVGSGYEQYF	TGTGCCAGCAGCCCCGTTGGTAGCGGCTACGAGCAGTACTTC
TRBV29-1	few	.	TRBJ1-5	CSVAPGGNQPQHF	TGCAGCGTTGCTCCAGGGGGCAATCAGCCCCAGCATTTT
TRBV19	.	.	TRBJ2-1	CASGEGGTEQFF	TGTGCCAGCGGGGAGGGGGGCACTGAGCAGTTCTTC
TRBV6-5	once	TRBD1	TRBJ2-7	CASSQPGQGRNEQYF	TGTGCCAGCAGCCAGCCGGGACAGGGGAGAAACGAGCAGTACTTC
TRBV5-1	.	.	TRBJ1-1	CASSGGNGVNTEAFF	TGCGCCAGCAGCGGGGGGAACGGGGTAAACACTGAAGCTTTCTTT
TRBV4-1	.	.	TRBJ2-2	CASSQVEREAKELFF	TGCGCCAGCAGCCAAGTTGAGAGGGAGGCTAAGGAGCTGTTTTTT
TRBV10-1	once	.	TRBJ2-1	CASIFARSISSYNEQFF	TGCGCCAGCATCTTCGCCCGGTCGATTAGCTCCTACAATGAGCAGTTCTTC
TRBV4-2	.	TRBD2	TRBJ2-1	CASSPLPGLAHNEQFF	TGTGCCAGCAGCCCCCTCCCGGGACTAGCACACAATGAGCAGTTCTTC
TRBV5-1	.	.	TRBJ1-5	CASKTGPNQPQHF	TGCGCCAGCAAGACAGGCCCCAATCAGCCCCAGCATTTT
TRBV7-2	few	TRBD1	TRBJ1-2	CASSPDRGAGYGYTF	TGTGCCAGCAGCCCGGACAGGGGCGCCGGCTATGGCTACACCTTC
TRBV4-1	.	.	TRBJ2-1	CASSQGGSRSHEQFF	TGCGCCAGCAGCCAAGGAGGGAGCCGGAGCCATGAGCAGTTCTTC
TRBV12-3/TRBV12-4	.	.	TRBJ2-7	CATSGSSSYEQYF	TGTGCCACCTCGGGGTCGAGCTCCTACGAGCAGTACTTC
TRBV27	.	TRBD2	TRBJ2-3	CASSSPSGSGGGRADTQYF	TGTGCCAGCAGTTCTCCCTCGGGTAGCGGGGGGGGTAGGGCAGATACGCAGTATTTT
TRBV5-1	.	.	TRBJ1-6	CASSSGAGADSPLHF	TGCGCCAGCAGCTCGGGGGCGGGGGCGGATTCACCCCTCCACTTT
TRBV3-1/TRBV3-2	.	.	TRBJ1-2	CASSLTRGGYTF	TGTGCCAGCAGCCTAACTCGGGGGGGCTACACCTTC
TRBV29-1	.	.	TRBJ2-7	CSVEAGPYAEHYEQYF	TGCAGCGTTGAAGCAGGGCCATATGCCGAACACTACGAGCAGTACTTC
TRBV7-8	many	.	TRBJ1-5	CASSPGDLSNQPQHF	TGTGCCAGCAGCCCAGGGGACCTTAGCAATCAGCCCCAGCATTTT
TRBV7-3	.	.	TRBJ1-1	CASSGRDTLNTEAFF	TGTGCCAGCAGCGGTAGGGACACCCTGAACACTGAAGCTTTCTTT
TRBV5-1	.	TRBD2	TRBJ2-7	CASSLAASGRDEQYF	TGCGCCAGCAGCTTGGCGGCTAGCGGGAGGGACGAGCAGTACTTC
TRBV7-8	.	TRBD2	TRBJ2-3	CASSFAGGWDTQYF	TGTGCCAGCAGCTTCGCGGGGGGCTGGGATACGCAGTATTTT